One sample yielded the 15 T cell receptor beta chains listed below, sequenced in a study of cytomegalovirus exposure and HLA in healthy donors. Data came from immunoSEQ multiplex PCR; TCRdb stores just in-frame clones and leaves some out. Seen here are about 56,000 clones, 89% observed once, and the top ten hold about 16%. The sample was PBMCs. Source of these receptors: a young woman in good health and CMV-seronegative.

CDR3 bases: TGTGCCAGCAAAGGACAGGGGGGTGAGCAGTTCTTC. Translated, it gives CASKGQGGEQFF. The rearrangement links TRBV28 to TRBJ2-1, with TRBD1 identical over 10 bases. V was clipped by 7 bases and J by 9 bases; unmatched bases: 3. This CDR3 has 12 amino acids. CDR1 and CDR2 (germline): MDHEN, SYDVKM.

The chain has TRBV27 and TRBJ2-3; D is undetermined. The germline gives CDR1 MNHEY, CDR2 SMNVEV (reference sequence). The V end lost 1 base, the J end lost 0 bases, and 8 bases lay between the germline ends. The CDR3 has 15 amino acids. CDR3 sequence: CASSLFSRSTDTQYF. In DNA, the CDR3 is TGTGCCAGCAGTTTATTTTCGCGAAGCACAGATACGCAGTATTTT.

The rearrangement joins TRBV7-3 to TRBJ1-1; tentative D call: TRBD1 (6 bases). There are 13 residues in the CDR3. CDR1 and CDR2 (germline): SGHTA, FQGTGA. V was shortened by 5 bases and J by 5 bases, with 12 bases between the two germline ends. The CDR3 protein is CASSPQGRTEAFF. CDR3 DNA: TGTGCCAGCAGCCCGCAGGGGCGGACTGAAGCTTTCTTT.

J is TRBJ1-3 and V is TRBV29-1; unclear D gene. Germline V lookup: CDR1 SQVTM, CDR2 ANQGSEA. V lost 3 bases and J lost 0, with 6 bases in between. This CDR3 has 13 residues. The CDR3 protein is CSVEAVSGNTIYF. The CDR3 coding sequence is TGCAGCGTTGAGGCGGTCTCTGGAAACACCATATATTTT.

The chain combines TRBV12-5 with TRBJ1-1; D not resolved. Trimming stripped 7 bases from V and 1 base from J, with 10 bases between. The V gene's germline CDR1 is LGHNT and CDR2 FRNRAP. This CDR3 region has 13 residues. The CDR3: CASAILSNTEAFF. The CDR3, as DNA: TGTGCTAGTGCTATCCTCTCGAACACTGAAGCTTTCTTT. The variable domain in full, with the rest retrieved from reference TRBV12-5 and TRBJ1-1, is DARVTQTPRHKVTEMGQEVTMRCQPILGHNTVFWYRQTMMQGLELLAYFRNRAPLDDSGMPKDRFSAEMPDATLATLKIQPSEPRDSAVYFCASAILSNTEAFFGQGTRLTVV.

Written as DNA, the CDR3 is TGTGCCAGCATGACTAGCTGGAACACTGAAGCTTTCTTT. Translation: CASMTSWNTEAFF. This chain uses TRBV27 with TRBJ1-1; D remains ambiguous. The germline gives CDR1 MNHEY, CDR2 SMNVEV (reference sequence). Trimming took 7 bases from V and 1 from J, leaving 10 bases between them. CDR3 length: 13 residues.

This clone has more than one count but fewer than ten. The chain uses TRBV6-1 and TRBJ1-1; 10 bases are a match to TRBD1. Per the germline V gene, CDR1 is MNHNS and CDR2 is SASEGT. After removal of 1 base from V and 4 bases from J, the junction contained 0 bases not matched to a gene. This CDR3 has 14 residues. The CDR3 bases are TGTGCCAGCAGTGAAGGGACAGGGGGCACTGAAGCTTTCTTT. Protein product: CASSEGTGGTEAFF.

The V call is TRBV25-1, the J call TRBJ2-3, with a weak D call TRBD1 (6 bases). Trimming cost V 6 bases and J 6 bases, with 10 bases left between them. The CDR3 sequence is 12 residues long. Germline CDR1 is MGHDK and CDR2 is SYGVNS. The CDR3 DNA reads as TGTGCCAGCAGACAGGGTAGGGATACGCAGTATTTT. Translation: CASRQGRDTQYF.

The chain carries TRBV20-1 and TRBJ2-1; D is possibly TRBD1 (5 bases). The CDR3 totals 11 residues. The V gene's germline CDR1 is DFQATT and CDR2 SNEGSKA (reference sequence). Trimming took off 6 bases at V and 7 bases at J, with 10 bases between the two ends. CDR3 residues: CSAKGVNEQFF. The CDR3 DNA reads as TGCAGTGCGAAAGGGGTAAATGAGCAGTTCTTC.

This chain links TRBV6-1 with TRBJ1-4, with 10 positions matching TRBD1. V dropped 5 bases and J dropped 8; count of bases not matched to a gene: 8. The CDR3 has 15 amino acids. The V gene's germline CDR1 is MNHNS and CDR2 SASEGT. The CDR3 is CASSNRQGAREKLFF. The CDR3 DNA reads TGTGCCAGCAGTAACCGACAGGGGGCGCGGGAAAAACTGTTTTTT.

The chain uses TRBV18 and TRBJ1-5; 10 bases agree with TRBD1. Per germline, CDR1 KGHSH and CDR2 LQKENI. The V gene end was trimmed by 4 bases and the J gene end by 4 bases; junction bases not matched to a gene: 1. This CDR3 region has 14 residues. The CDR3 coding sequence is TGTGCCAGCTCACGGACAGGGGGGAATCAGCCCCAGCATTTT. Its translation is CASSRTGGNQPQHF.

This rearrangement joins TRBV11-2 to TRBJ2-5, with 7 bases aligning to TRBD1. V lost 4 bases and J lost 5; bases outside the gene matches: 10. Germline V gene data show CDR1 as SGHAT and CDR2 as FQNNGV. The CDR3 sequence is 15 residues long. In DNA form, the CDR3 reads TGTGCCAGCAGCTCACAGGGACAGCAAGGGGAGACCCAGTACTTC. Translating gives CASSSQGQQGETQYF. The variable domain in full, with the rest retrieved from reference TRBV11-2 and TRBJ2-5, is EAGVAQSPRYKIIEKRQSVAFWCNPISGHATLYWYQQILGQGPKLLIQFQNNGVVDDSQLPKDRFSAERLKGVDSTLKIQPAKLEDSAVYLCASSSQGQQGETQYFGPGTRLLVL.

The chain employs TRBV27 and TRBJ2-7, with 8 bases fitting TRBD1. The J segment lost 3 bases and the V segment lost 2 bases, leaving 3 bases of the junction unmatched. The germline V gene has CDR1 MNHEY and CDR2 SMNVEV (reference sequence). This CDR3 has 14 residues. Here the CDR3 DNA reads TGTGCCAGCAGTTTAGGCAGGGGGCTCTACGAGCAGTACTTC. Protein product: CASSLGRGLYEQYF.

The gene calls are TRBV28 and TRBJ2-5; the match to TRBD1 covers 9 bases. The CDR3 spans 13 residues. Germline loops: CDR1 MDHEN, CDR2 SYDVKM. After removal of 9 bases from V and 8 bases from J, the junction contained 10 bases not matched to a gene. In DNA form, the CDR3 reads TGTGCCAGTTACCGACAGGGGGTGGGTACCCAGTACTTC. This codes for CASYRQGVGTQYF.

V usage is TRBV28 and J usage is TRBJ2-7; possible D gene TRBD1, 6 bases. CDR1 is MDHEN and CDR2 is SYDVKM in the germline V gene. The V end was cut by 3 bases, the J end by 3 bases, with 9 bases between. This CDR3 has 13 residues. CDR3 in DNA: TGTGCCAGCAGTTTCGGACAGAACTACGAGCAGTACTTC. Translated, it gives CASSFGQNYEQYF.